This entry describes one T cell receptor (beta chain). Its target is not known. V gave up 4 bases and J gave up 0 bases, with 11 bases separating them. Germline V lookup: CDR1 SGHDT, CDR2 YYEEEE. This CDR3 contains 15 residues. The data are from a study of T-cell memory formation after mild COVID-19. TCRdb re-called the 5' RACE reads with MiXCR, one entry per CDR3 protein. The sample carries roughly 450,000 distinct CDR3 sequences, approximately 18% recorded once. Findings of the study overall: Among CD4+ contracting clones, most were CM and EM, and CD8+ ones EMRA. The study detected some responding clones in pre-infection memory, suggesting cross-reactive memory joined. Clones contracting day 15 to 85 were balanced CD4/CD8; later expanders leaned CD4+.

The sequence was obtained from an adult woman who had mild COVID-19 (a few samples of this study predate the infection). Cell type and time point are not known. The rearrangement joins TRBV5-6 to TRBJ2-4, with D unresolved. Sequenced sample: PBMCs or a T cell subset sorted from them (not recorded which). DNA of the CDR3: TGTGCCAGCAGCCTCCCGCAGGAAGCCAAAAACATTCAGTACTTC. Its translation: CASSLPQEAKNIQYF.